This T cell receptor (beta chain) emerged from a study of cytomegalovirus exposure and HLA in healthy donors. Study-wide findings and caveats: The tendency of first-cohort TCR clusters to co-occur in the 110 or so validation repertoires emerged from a later analysis. Cytomegalovirus association was assigned to about 150 TCR beta chains.

Method: immunoSEQ multiplex PCR; TCRdb's copy keeps in-frame clones and lacks some. The repertoire consists of approximately 41,000 clones, with 80% to 95% occurring once and the leading ten covering 3.3%. The CDR3 covers 14 residues. Germline CDR1 reads LNHDA; CDR2 reads SQIVND (reference sequence). The V and J ends lost 3 bases and 7 bases respectively, with 16 bases between them. For this clone: Its specificity is not known.

Sequences were obtained from PBMCs. The source is a man between 18 and 29 years old in good health and CMV-seronegative. The J gene is TRBJ2-7, the V gene TRBV19, with D possibly matching TRBD2 (5 bases). The CDR3, as DNA: TGTGCCAGTAGTATCGGGAACACCGAAATGGAGCAGTACTTC. Encoded protein: CASSIGNTEMEQYF.